What follows are 10 T cell receptor beta chains derived from one specimen sequenced in a study of blood T cell repertoires in COVID-19. Using immunoSEQ multiplex PCR, the repertoire was profiled, and TCRdb retains in-frame clones only, with some absent. Of 110,000 to 150,000 clones in the sample, more than 70% are singletons; the top ten hold 5%. The sample consisted of peripheral blood. These receptor sequences come from a woman aged 45-59 years with acute or convalescent COVID-19.

This clone came up a few times. The chain uses TRBV6-5 and TRBJ2-7; 13 bases match TRBD2. The CDR3 sequence is 15 residues long. Germline CDR1 reads MNHEY; CDR2 reads SVGAGI. With V trimmed by 4 bases and J by 4 bases, 4 bases remained unmatched. CDR3 coding DNA: TGTGCCAGCAGTTTAACTAGCGGGGGGGCTTACGAGCAGTACTTC. Protein product: CASSLTSGGAYEQYF.

The rearrangement links TRBV28 to TRBJ1-2; TRBD1 might be the D (5 bases). In germline, CDR1 is MDHEN, CDR2 SYDVKM. Trimming took 3 bases from V and 5 from J, leaving 10 bases between them. The length of the CDR3 is 13 residues. This CDR3 reads CASSLTAWYGYTF. The CDR3 DNA follows: TGTGCCAGCAGTTTGACAGCGTGGTATGGCTACACCTTC.

The chain recombines TRBV4-2 with TRBJ2-5, with D maybe TRBD1 (6 bases). This CDR3 spans 18 amino acids. V was clipped by 0 bases and J by 5 bases, with 22 bases between them. Germline-derived CDR1 and CDR2 are LGHNA and YNFKEQ. The CDR3 here is CASSQDLGVGASFETQYF. The DNA for the CDR3 is TGTGCCAGCAGCCAAGATCTCGGGGTGGGGGCTAGCTTTGAGACCCAGTACTTC.

This clone was found a few times. The CDR3 protein is CASSPNQGADTQYF. The CDR3 DNA reads as TGTGCCAGCAGCCCCAATCAGGGGGCAGATACGCAGTATTTT. V and J are TRBV7-3 and TRBJ2-3; 7 nucleotides agree with TRBD1. CDR3 length: 14 amino acids. The V gene end was trimmed by 5 bases and the J gene end by 4 bases; junction bases not matched to a gene: 6. CDR1 is SGHTA and CDR2 is FQGTGA in the germline V gene.

This clone was counted once. The chain is built from TRBV4-3 and TRBJ1-2; 9 bases fit TRBD1. The V gene end was trimmed by 8 bases and the J gene end by 2 bases; junction bases not matched to a gene: 9. Germline CDR1 LGHNA, CDR2 YSLEER. This CDR3 comprises 15 residues. As DNA, the CDR3 is TGCGCCAGCGCTGAGGGGACAGGGCTCAACTATGGCTACACCTTC. The encoded protein is CASAEGTGLNYGYTF.

The chain links TRBV5-1 to TRBJ2-7; unclear D gene. Germline-derived CDR1 and CDR2 are SGHRS and YFSETQ. The CDR3 has 11 residues. The germline V and J ends were trimmed by 2 bases and 3 bases, with 3 bases remaining between them. CDR3 DNA: TGCGCCAGCAGCTTCAACTACGAGCAGTACTTC. Translating gives CASSFNYEQYF.

This clone was seen once. The CDR3 is CASSQTLAGGETQYF. The CDR3 DNA follows: TGTGCCAGCAGCCAGACACTAGCGGGCGGGGAGACCCAGTACTTC. The chain uses TRBV7-2 and TRBJ2-5, with 9 nucleotides matching TRBD2. Germline V gene data show CDR1 as SGHTA and CDR2 as FQGNSA. The CDR3 is 15 amino acids. The V gene end was trimmed by 5 bases and the J gene end by 5 bases; junction bases not matched to a gene: 9.

The sample holds a few counts of this clone. Written as DNA, the CDR3 is TGTGCCAGCTCACCCTCCCTAGCGGGGGCCGGGGCAGATACGCAGTATTTT. It translates to CASSPSLAGAGADTQYF. V usage is TRBV18 and J usage is TRBJ2-3; 10 bases match TRBD2. V lost 3 bases, J lost 4 bases, and 10 bases stayed unmatched. The CDR3 extends over 17 amino acids. Germline V gives CDR1 KGHSH, CDR2 LQKENI.

The CDR3 reads CASSYSSMGGETQYF. CDR3 DNA: TGTGCCAGCAGTTACTCGAGTATGGGGGGGGAGACCCAGTACTTC. This sequence joins TRBV6-5 and TRBJ2-5, with 7 nucleotides matching TRBD2. Germline V lookup: CDR1 MNHEY, CDR2 SVGAGI. The V segment lost 0 bases and the J segment 5 bases; nucleotides outside the gene matches: 6. The CDR3 is made up of 15 amino acids.

The chain has TRBV19 and TRBJ2-1, with 7 bases fitting TRBD1. CDR1 is LNHDA and CDR2 is SQIVND in the germline V gene (reference sequence). The CDR3 sequence is 12 residues long. With 8 bases clipped from V and 8 bases from J, the junction kept 6 bases outside the gene matches. In DNA, the CDR3 is TGTGCCAGTGGTGTAACAGGGGATGAGCAGTTCTTC. Translated: CASGVTGDEQFF.